This T cell receptor beta chain appears in the sequencing data of a study of low-dose radiotherapy and immunotherapy resistance in tumors (dated by TCRdb to between 2021 and 2024). As for the study more broadly: In Cohort 1, 0.5 Gy per fraction was delivered every 2 weeks, and a total PTV dose of 6.5 Gy was prescribed. The translational analysis covered eight patients: three from the first dose cohort and the first five from the second dose cohort. Patients took aspirin 300 mg orally once daily for four cycles, starting on cycle 1 day 1. Trial participants were not randomized into treatment groups. Cyclophosphamide 200 mg/m2 was administered intravenously every two weeks, one day before each radiation and immunotherapy administration. Nivolumab was administered intravenously as a 240 mg flat dose every two weeks, and ipilimumab was administered intravenously at 1 mg/kg every six weeks. Cohort 2 received 1 Gy per fraction every two weeks, with a total of 13 Gy over 26 weeks.

Donors were enrolled in RACIN, a single-arm phase I dose-escalation trial combining nivolumab, ipilimumab, aspirin, low-dose cyclophosphamide and low-dose radiotherapy. To be eligible, a patient needed to have an advanced solid tumor that was TIL-negative. Comment on this clonotype: Its binding antigen is unknown. No per-base quality is available; no much larger clone lies one base away.

Superscript III and a set of TRAV- and TRBV-specific primers were used to synthesize first-strand cDNA, so that both TCRalpha and TCRbeta chains were covered. TCRs were amplified for about 18 PCR cycles with Phusion, using a constant-region primer paired with the adapter attached to the V primers. The MessageAmp II aRNA Amplification Kit was used to amplify the isolated mRNA, with in vitro transcription run for approximately 15 hours at 37 degrees C. The Dynabeads mRNA DIRECT Purification Kit was used to isolate mRNA for TCR sequencing. Indexed Illumina adapters were added in a second Phusion PCR of approximately 25 cycles, after which AMPure XP beads were used to purify the products. From the authors' description of their analysis: Custom Perl scripts pooled TCR sequences encoding the same protein, removed out-of-frame sequences and computed each clonotype's abundance. The analysis excluded TCR sequences that were supported by just one read. Repertoire metrics included Shannon entropy, Gini index, clonality, richness, and frequency of TCRs shared between repertoires. Clones were called with MiXCR by TCRdb after fastp trimmed the public reads at Q25, and only in-frame beta chains were retained. One record per CDR3 amino acid sequence lists the most common genes and DNA. None of the V and J calls come from the authors' own analysis; TCRdb made them. The sample table holds around 18,000 distinct CDR3 sequences, of which approximately 79% were seen once. The ten largest make up roughly an eighth of the sample.

The germline V end is reduced by 5 bases and the J end by 2 bases; junction bases left unmatched: 3. Based on the germline V gene, the CDR1 and CDR2 sequences are MDHEN and SYDVKM. The CDR3 runs 14 residues from the cysteine to the phenylalanine. This entry keeps only the CDR3 DNA: 42 bases, framed from base 1. This receptor was obtained from a human donor with advanced metastatic prostate, ovarian, gallbladder or colorectal cancer (not recorded which). This table probably holds off-target reads from a library built for another chain. The chain couples TRBV28 to TRBJ2-7, with 10 bases in between that match TRBD1. The DNA sequence is as follows: TGTGCCAGCAGTGGACAGGGGGTGGCCTACGAGCAGTACTTC. Its protein is CASSGQGVAYEQYF.